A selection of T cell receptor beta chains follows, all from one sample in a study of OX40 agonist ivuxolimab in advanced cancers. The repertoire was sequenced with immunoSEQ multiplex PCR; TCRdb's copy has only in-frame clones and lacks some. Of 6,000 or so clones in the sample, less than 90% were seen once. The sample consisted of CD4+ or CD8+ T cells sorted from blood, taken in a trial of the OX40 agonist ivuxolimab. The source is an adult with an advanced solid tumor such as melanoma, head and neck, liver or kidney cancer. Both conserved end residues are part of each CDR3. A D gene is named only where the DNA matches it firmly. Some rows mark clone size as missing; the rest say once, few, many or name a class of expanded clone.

CATSRTGGLEAFF TGTGCCACCAGCCGGACAGGGGGCCTGGAAGCTTTCTTT TRBD1 . TRBJ1-1 TRBV15
CATRASTEAFF TGTGCCACCCGTGCGAGTACTGAAGCTTTCTTT . large TRBJ1-1 TRBV15
CSARVPSFYNEQFF TGCAGCGCGAGGGTACCTTCATTCTACAATGAGCAGTTCTTC . . TRBJ2-1 TRBV29-1
CASSYDWTGSTEAFF TGTGCCAGCAGTTACGATTGGACAGGGTCCACTGAAGCTTTCTTT TRBD1 . TRBJ1-1 TRBV27
CASSPRSEQETQYF TGTGCCAGCAGCCCCCGCAGCGAACAAGAGACCCAGTACTTC . . TRBJ2-5 TRBV7-9
CASSFAGGLNEQFF TGCGCCAGCAGCTTCGCGGGGGGGTTGAATGAGCAGTTCTTC TRBD2 . TRBJ2-1 TRBV5-1
CASSPPWAGPNEQYF TGTGCCAGCAGTCCCCCCTGGGCGGGTCCCAACGAGCAGTACTTC . once TRBJ2-7 TRBV7-8
CASSRDGTDYGYTF TGTGCCAGCAGCCGGGACGGGACAGACTATGGCTACACCTTC TRBD1 . TRBJ1-2 TRBV28
CASSLNLGELFF TGCGCCAGCAGCTTAAATCTCGGGGAGCTGTTTTTT . . TRBJ2-2 TRBV5-1
CASSASSLGTDTQYF TGTGCCAGCAGCGCCTCTAGCCTTGGCACAGATACGCAGTATTTT . few TRBJ2-3 TRBV7-3
CASSFFKGSGYEQYF TGTGCCAGCAGCTTTTTTAAGGGTAGCGGCTACGAGCAGTACTTC . . TRBJ2-7 TRBV5-4
CASSSSRLGFSSYNEQFF TGTGCCAGCAGCTCCTCCCGTCTCGGGTTCAGCTCCTACAATGAGCAGTTCTTC . . TRBJ2-1 TRBV7-9
CASSEGYGNTEAFF TGTGCCAGCAGTGAAGGTTACGGAAACACTGAAGCTTTCTTT . . TRBJ1-1 TRBV25-1
CASSPTGVADTQYF TGTGCCAGCTCACCTACAGGGGTTGCCGATACGCAGTATTTT TRBD1 . TRBJ2-3 TRBV18
CSVDGRVDGYTF TGCAGCGTTGACGGCAGGGTTGATGGCTACACCTTC . . TRBJ1-2 TRBV29-1
CASRVGDTEAFF TGTGCCAGCAGGGTGGGGGACACTGAAGCTTTCTTT . . TRBJ1-1 TRBV6-6
CASSPRGGAGGGYTF TGTGCCAGCAGCCCCCGGGGCGGGGCGGGGGGAGGCTACACCTTC . . TRBJ1-2 TRBV9
CASIYRDVRTGELFF TGTGCCAGCATTTACAGGGATGTACGCACCGGGGAGCTGTTTTTT . . TRBJ2-2 TRBV21-1
CASSPRPGELFF TGTGCCAGCAGCCCTAGACCCGGGGAGCTGTTTTTT . . TRBJ2-2 TRBV6-5
CASSLFGLAGVGTGELFF TGCGCCAGCAGCTTGTTCGGACTAGCGGGGGTTGGTACCGGGGAGCTGTTTTTT TRBD2 . TRBJ2-2 TRBV5-1
CASSLVPQGAAYEQYF TGCGCCAGCAGCTTGGTCCCGCAGGGGGCGGCCTACGAGCAGTACTTC TRBD1 . TRBJ2-7 TRBV5-1
CASRVGSNTGELFF TGTGCCAGCAGGGTCGGGAGCAACACCGGGGAGCTGTTTTTT . . TRBJ2-2 TRBV6-5
CASSSLRESYNEQFF TGTGCCAGCAGTTCCCTCAGGGAGTCCTACAATGAGCAGTTCTTC . . TRBJ2-1 TRBV28
CASSETALYQETQYF TGTGCCAGCAGTGAGACAGCCCTGTACCAAGAGACCCAGTACTTC . . TRBJ2-5 TRBV6-1